Shown below are 4 T cell receptor beta chains from a single sample sequenced in a study of Ad26.COV2.S vaccination and SARS-CoV-2 variants listed by TCRdb under 2021. Libraries were made using the immunoSEQ multiplex PCR assay. TCRdb holds this immuneACCESS table with in-frame rearrangements only. Some clones are missing; in checked studies, unresolved V genes explain under half, and the rest has no known cause. The sample includes about 470,000 clones, with 90% observed a single time. Around 4.5% of the sample is held by the ten biggest clonotypes. This specimen's treatment or condition label, per the study, means: around 19 received Ad26.COV2.S at low or high dose, single or two shots; roughly five received placebo; per-sample allocation not given. For vaccine and placebo recipients, the sequenced repertoires came from samples collected on day 63 after the first injection. The sequenced sample was peripheral blood, obtained in a trial of Ad26.COV2.S vaccine versus placebo. The receptors were sampled from a person between 18 and 65 years old who received the Ad26.COV2.S COVID-19 vaccine or a placebo.

The gene calls are TRBV5-1 and TRBJ2-7; D is possibly TRBD2 (5 bases). Germline V CDR1 and CDR2: SGHRS, YFSETQ. The CDR3 is 14 residues long. Trimming took off 2 bases at V and 4 bases at J, with 13 bases between the two ends. The CDR3 nucleotides read TGCGCCAGCAGCTTTAGAGGGCCTTTATACGAGCAGTACTTC. Its protein product is CASSFRGPLYEQYF. The full variable domain, its missing parts supplied by reference TRBV5-1 and TRBJ2-7, is KAGVTQTPRYLIKTRGQQVTLSCSPISGHRSVSWYQQTPGQGLQFLFEYFSETQRNKGNFPGRFSGRQFSNSRSEMNVSTLELGDSALYLCASSFRGPLYEQYFGPGTRLTVT.

This sequence joins TRBV11-2 and TRBJ2-7; D might be TRBD1 or TRBD2, each matching 5 bases. The CDR3 has 14 amino acids. Between the trimmed V and J ends, which lost 5 bases and 2 bases, there was a span of 13 bases. The germline V gene has CDR1 SGHAT and CDR2 FQNNGV. The CDR3 DNA is TGTGCCAGCAGCGTTCGCCAGGGAGCCTACGAGCAGTACTTC. This codes for CASSVRQGAYEQYF.

The chain has TRBV11-2 and TRBJ2-1; 8 nucleotides match TRBD2. J was trimmed by 7 bases and V by 6 bases; bases with no gene match: 17. CDR3 length: 17 amino acids. Germline CDR1 SGHAT, CDR2 FQNNGV. The CDR3 bases are TGTGCCAGCAGTTCCTGGGGTGGGCGGGGGGAATGGAATGAGCAGTTCTTC. Translation gives CASSSWGGRGEWNEQFF. Full variable domain (rest looked up from reference TRBV11-2 and TRBJ2-1): EAGVAQSPRYKIIEKRQSVAFWCNPISGHATLYWYQQILGQGPKLLIQFQNNGVVDDSQLPKDRFSAERLKGVDSTLKIQPAKLEDSAVYLCASSSWGGRGEWNEQFFGPGTRLTVL.

The chain uses TRBV2 and TRBJ2-1; 12 bases are a match to TRBD1. Germline V gives CDR1 SNHLY, CDR2 FYNNEI. V lost 6 bases and J lost 5; bases outside the gene matches: 8. The CDR3 is 16 residues long. The CDR3 DNA reads TGTGCCAGCAGCGATGGGACAGGGGGCTTACACAATGAGCAGTTCTTC. Its protein product is CASSDGTGGLHNEQFF.